This T cell receptor (beta chain) was profiled in a study of tissue T cells after allogeneic stem cell transplantation. Regarding the study as a whole: Tissue-detected TCR repertoire was only partly captured by blood and spleen T cells.

Sample time point: mouse harvest day 7 after allogeneic transplant. Each mouse received 10^7 T-cell-depleted marrow cells plus 10^6 splenic CD5+ T cells by tail vein. This clone rates as medium-sized. Its antigen is as yet unknown. Each gene name is a mouse one. Profiling relied on immunoSEQ multiplex PCR, and the TCRdb table lists in-frame clones only, not all of them. In the table there are around 10,000 clones, 35% to 40% of which are singletons. The receptor comes from a female BALB/c mouse given C57BL/6 T cells with graft-versus-host disease after an allogeneic hematopoietic cell transplant. Sequencing was done on a sample of skin.

This CDR3 reads CASSISWGGYAEQFF. CDR3 bases read: TGTGCCAGCAGTATATCCTGGGGGGGCTATGCTGAGCAGTTC. The chain combines TRBV19 with TRBJ2-1, with TRBD2 identical over 9 bases. The observed sequence ends 1 residue before the CDR3 terminus, with the missing tail filled in from the germline J gene. The germline gives CDR1 FNHDT, CDR2 SITEND (reference sequence). V lost 1 base and J lost 3; bases outside the gene matches: 2. The CDR3 loop spans 15 amino acids. Full variable domain (rest looked up from reference TRBV19 and TRBJ2-1): GGIITQTPKFLIGQEGQKLTLKCQQNFNHDTMYWYRQDSGKGLRLIYYSITENDLQKGDLSEGYDASREKKSSFSLTVTSAQKNEMAVFLCASSISWGGYAEQFFGPGTRLTVL.